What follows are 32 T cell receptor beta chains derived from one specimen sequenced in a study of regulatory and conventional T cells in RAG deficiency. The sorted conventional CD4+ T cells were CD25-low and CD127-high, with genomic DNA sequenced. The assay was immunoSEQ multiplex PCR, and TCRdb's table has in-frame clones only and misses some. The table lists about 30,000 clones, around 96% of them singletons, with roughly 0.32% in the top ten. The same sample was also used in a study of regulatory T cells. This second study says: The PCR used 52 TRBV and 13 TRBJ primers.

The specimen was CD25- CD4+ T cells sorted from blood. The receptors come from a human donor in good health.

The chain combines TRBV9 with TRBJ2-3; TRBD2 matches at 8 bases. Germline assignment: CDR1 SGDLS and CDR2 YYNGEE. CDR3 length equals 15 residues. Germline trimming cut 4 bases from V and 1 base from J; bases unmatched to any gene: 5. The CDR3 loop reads CASSIGGLGTDTQYF. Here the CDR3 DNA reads TGTGCCAGCAGCATCGGGGGACTAGGCACAGATACGCAGTATTTT. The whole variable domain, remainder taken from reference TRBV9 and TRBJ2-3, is DSGVTQTPKHLITATGQRVTLRCSPRSGDLSVYWYQQSLDQGLQFLIQYYNGEERAKGNILERFSAQQFPDLHSELNLSSLELGDSALYFCASSIGGLGTDTQYFGPGTRLTVL.

CDR3 nucleotides: TGTGCCAGCAGCAGACAGGGGGTTAGCAATCAGCCCCAGCATTTT. Its translation: CASSRQGVSNQPQHF. The rearrangement links TRBV5-6 to TRBJ1-5, with TRBD1 matching 9 bases. The ends lost 4 bases at V and 0 bases at J; junction bases unmatched: 2. The CDR3 sequence is 15 residues long. Germline V lookup: CDR1 SGHDT, CDR2 YYEEEE.

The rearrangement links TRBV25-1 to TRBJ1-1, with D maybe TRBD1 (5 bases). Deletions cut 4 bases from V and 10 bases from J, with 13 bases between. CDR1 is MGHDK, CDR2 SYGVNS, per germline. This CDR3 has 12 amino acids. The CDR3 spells CASSGSGKAAFF. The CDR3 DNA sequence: TGTGCCAGCAGTGGTTCAGGGAAGGCAGCTTTCTTT.

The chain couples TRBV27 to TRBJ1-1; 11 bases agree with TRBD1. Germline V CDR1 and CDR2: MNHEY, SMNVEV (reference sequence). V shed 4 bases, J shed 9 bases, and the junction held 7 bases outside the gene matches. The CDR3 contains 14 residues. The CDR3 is CASSWTGGLLKAFF. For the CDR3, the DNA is TGTGCCAGCAGTTGGACAGGGGGCCTACTGAAAGCTTTCTTT.

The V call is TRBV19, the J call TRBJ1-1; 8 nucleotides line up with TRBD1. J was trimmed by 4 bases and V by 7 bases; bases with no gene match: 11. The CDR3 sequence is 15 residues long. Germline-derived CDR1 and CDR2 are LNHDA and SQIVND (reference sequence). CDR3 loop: CASTEGRGRGTEAFF. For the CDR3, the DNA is TGTGCCAGTACCGAAGGCAGGGGGCGCGGCACTGAAGCTTTCTTT.

CDR3 loop: CASSHPGTAPYNEQFF. CDR3 bases: TGCGCCAGCAGTCACCCTGGGACAGCTCCCTACAATGAGCAGTTCTTC. V is TRBV23-1 and J is TRBJ2-1; TRBD1 matches at 7 bases. TRBV23-1 qualifies as an ORF whose function is uncertain. This CDR3 is 16 amino acids long. The V segment lost 3 bases and the J segment 2 bases; nucleotides outside the gene matches: 7.

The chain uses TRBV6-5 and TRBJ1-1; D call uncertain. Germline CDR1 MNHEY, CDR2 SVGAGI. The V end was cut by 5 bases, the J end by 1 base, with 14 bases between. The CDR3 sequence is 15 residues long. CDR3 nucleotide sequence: TGTGCCAGCAGTCCGGACGGAACTAGGAACACTGAAGCTTTCTTT. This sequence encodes CASSPDGTRNTEAFF.

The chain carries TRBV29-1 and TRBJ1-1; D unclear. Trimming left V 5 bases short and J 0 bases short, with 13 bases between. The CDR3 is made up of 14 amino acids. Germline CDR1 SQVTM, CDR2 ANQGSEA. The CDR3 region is CSVPKQKLNTEAFF. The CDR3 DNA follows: TGCAGCGTTCCAAAACAGAAGCTGAACACTGAAGCTTTCTTT.

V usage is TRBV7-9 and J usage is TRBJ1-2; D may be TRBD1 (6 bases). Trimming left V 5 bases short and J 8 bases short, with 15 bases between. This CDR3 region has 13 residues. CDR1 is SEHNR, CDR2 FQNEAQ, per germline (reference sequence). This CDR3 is CASSLTGFRGYTF. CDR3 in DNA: TGTGCCAGCAGCCTAACAGGGTTCAGAGGCTACACCTTC.

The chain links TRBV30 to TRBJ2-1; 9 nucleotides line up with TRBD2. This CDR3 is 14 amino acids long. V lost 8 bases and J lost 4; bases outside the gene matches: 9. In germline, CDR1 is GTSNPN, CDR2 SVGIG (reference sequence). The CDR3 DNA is TGTGCCGGGTTAAGGACTAGCGCTTACAATGAGCAGTTCTTC. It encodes CAGLRTSAYNEQFF. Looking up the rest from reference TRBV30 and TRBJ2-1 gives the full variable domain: SQTIHQWPATLVQPVGSPLSLECTVEGTSNPNLYWYRQAAGRGLQLLFYSVGIGQISSEVPQNLSASRPQDRQFILSSKKLLLSDSGFYLCAGLRTSAYNEQFFGPGTRLTVL.

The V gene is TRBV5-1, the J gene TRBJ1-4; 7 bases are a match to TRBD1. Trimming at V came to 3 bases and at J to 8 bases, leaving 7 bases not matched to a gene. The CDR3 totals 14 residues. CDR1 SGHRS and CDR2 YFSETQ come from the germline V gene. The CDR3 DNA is TGCGCCAGCAGCTACGACAGGGTCGAAGAAAAACTGTTTTTT. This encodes CASSYDRVEEKLFF. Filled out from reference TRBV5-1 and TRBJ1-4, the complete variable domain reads KAGVTQTPRYLIKTRGQQVTLSCSPISGHRSVSWYQQTPGQGLQFLFEYFSETQRNKGNFPGRFSGRQFSNSRSEMNVSTLELGDSALYLCASSYDRVEEKLFFGSGTQLSVL.

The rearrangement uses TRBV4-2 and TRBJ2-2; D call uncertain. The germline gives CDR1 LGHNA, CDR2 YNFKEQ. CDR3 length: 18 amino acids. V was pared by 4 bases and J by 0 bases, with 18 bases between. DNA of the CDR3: TGTGCCAGCAGCCCTGTACGTACGACACAAACGAACACCGGGGAGCTGTTTTTT. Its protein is CASSPVRTTQTNTGELFF.

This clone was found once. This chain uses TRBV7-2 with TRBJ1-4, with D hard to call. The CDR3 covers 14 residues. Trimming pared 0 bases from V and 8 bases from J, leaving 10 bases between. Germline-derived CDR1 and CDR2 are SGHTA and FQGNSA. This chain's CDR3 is CASSLAFAEEKLFF. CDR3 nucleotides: TGTGCCAGCAGCTTAGCATTCGCGGAAGAAAAACTGTTTTTT.

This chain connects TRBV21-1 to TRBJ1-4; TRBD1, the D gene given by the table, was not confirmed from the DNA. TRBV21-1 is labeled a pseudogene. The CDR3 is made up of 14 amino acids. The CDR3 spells CASSKLEGEEKLFF. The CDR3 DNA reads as TGTGCCAGCAGCAAATTAGAGGGGGAAGAAAAACTGTTTTTT.

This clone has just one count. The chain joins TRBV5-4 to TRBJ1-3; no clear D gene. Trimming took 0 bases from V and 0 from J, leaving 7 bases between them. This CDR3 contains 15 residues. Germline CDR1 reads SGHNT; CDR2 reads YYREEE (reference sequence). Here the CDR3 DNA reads TGTGCCAGCAGCTTGGGACTGACCTCTGGAAACACCATATATTTT. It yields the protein CASSLGLTSGNTIYF.

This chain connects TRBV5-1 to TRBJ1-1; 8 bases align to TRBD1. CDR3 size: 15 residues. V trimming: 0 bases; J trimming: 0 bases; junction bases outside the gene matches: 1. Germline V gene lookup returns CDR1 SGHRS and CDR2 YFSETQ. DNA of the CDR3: TGCGCCAGCAGCTTGGGACAGGGGATGAACACTGAAGCTTTCTTT. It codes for CASSLGQGMNTEAFF.

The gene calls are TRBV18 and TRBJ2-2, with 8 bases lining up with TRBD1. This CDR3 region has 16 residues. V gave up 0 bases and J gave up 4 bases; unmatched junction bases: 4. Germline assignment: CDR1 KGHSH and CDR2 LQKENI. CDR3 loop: CASSPPGTGSTGELFF. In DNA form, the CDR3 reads TGTGCCAGCTCACCACCCGGGACAGGTTCCACCGGGGAGCTGTTTTTT.

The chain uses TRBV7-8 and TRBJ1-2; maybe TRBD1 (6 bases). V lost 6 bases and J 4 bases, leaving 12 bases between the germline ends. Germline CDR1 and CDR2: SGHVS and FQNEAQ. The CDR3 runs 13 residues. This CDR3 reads CASSRGLAYGYTF. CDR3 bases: TGTGCCAGCAGTAGGGGGTTAGCCTATGGCTACACCTTC.

The CDR3 nucleotides are TGTGCCAGCAGTTACTTCGAGACTAGGGCCAATGAGCAGTTCTTC. It encodes CASSYFETRANEQFF. The chain employs TRBV6-6 and TRBJ2-1; weak D call: TRBD2 (6 bases). CDR1 is MNHNY, CDR2 SVGAGI, per germline (reference sequence). The CDR3 has 15 amino acids. The ends were cut back, 1 base at V and 6 bases at J, with 13 bases in the middle.

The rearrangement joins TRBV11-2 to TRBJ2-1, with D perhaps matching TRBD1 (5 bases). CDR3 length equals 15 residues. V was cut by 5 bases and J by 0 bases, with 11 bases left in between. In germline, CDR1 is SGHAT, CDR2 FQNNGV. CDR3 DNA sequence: TGTGCCAGCAGCCCGCGACAGCGCTCCTACAATGAGCAGTTCTTC. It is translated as CASSPRQRSYNEQFF.

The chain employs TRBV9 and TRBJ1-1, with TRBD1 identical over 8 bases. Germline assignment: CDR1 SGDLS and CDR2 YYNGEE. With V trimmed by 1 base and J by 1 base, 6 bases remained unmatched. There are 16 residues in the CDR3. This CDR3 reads CASSVHPTGGNTEAFF. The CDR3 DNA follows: TGTGCCAGCAGCGTACACCCAACAGGGGGGAACACTGAAGCTTTCTTT.

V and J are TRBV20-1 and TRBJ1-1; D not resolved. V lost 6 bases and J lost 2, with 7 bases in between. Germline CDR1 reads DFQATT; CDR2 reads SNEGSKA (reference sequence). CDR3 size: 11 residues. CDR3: CSAPENTEAFF. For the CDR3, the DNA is TGCAGTGCGCCAGAAAACACTGAAGCTTTCTTT.

The CDR3, as DNA: TGTGCCAGCAGCCGTACATACTACGAGCAGTACTTC. Translation gives CASSRTYYEQYF. J is TRBJ2-7 and V is TRBV5-6; D remains unclear. Trimming took off 4 bases at V and 3 bases at J, with 8 bases between the two ends. This CDR3 is 12 amino acids long. Germline lookup yields CDR1 SGHDT and CDR2 YYEEEE. The full variable domain, with the rest looked up from reference TRBV5-6 and TRBJ2-7, is DAGVTQSPTHLIKTRGQQVTLRCSPKSGHDTVSWYQQALGQGPQFIFQYYEEEERQRGNFPDRFSGHQFPNYSSELNVNALLLGDSALYLCASSRTYYEQYFGPGTRLTVT.

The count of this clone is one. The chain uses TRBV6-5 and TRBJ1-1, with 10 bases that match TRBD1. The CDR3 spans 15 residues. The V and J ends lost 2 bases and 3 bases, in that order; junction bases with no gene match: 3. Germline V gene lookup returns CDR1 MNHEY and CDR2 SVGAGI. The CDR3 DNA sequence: TGTGCCAGCAGTTACGGGGACAGGGGTGACACTGAAGCTTTCTTT. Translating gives CASSYGDRGDTEAFF.

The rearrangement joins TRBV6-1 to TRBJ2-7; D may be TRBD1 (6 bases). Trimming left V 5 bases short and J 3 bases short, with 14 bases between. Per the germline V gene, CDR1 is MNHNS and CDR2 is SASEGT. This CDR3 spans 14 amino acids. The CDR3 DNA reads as TGTGCCAGCAGTACCGGACAGTTTAACTACGAGCAGTACTTC. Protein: CASSTGQFNYEQYF.

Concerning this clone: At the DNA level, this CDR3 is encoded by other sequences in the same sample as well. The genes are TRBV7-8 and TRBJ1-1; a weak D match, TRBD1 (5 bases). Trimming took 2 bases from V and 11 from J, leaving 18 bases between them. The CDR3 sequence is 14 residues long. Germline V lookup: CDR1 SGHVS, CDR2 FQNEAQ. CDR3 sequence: CASSLNGGGGGAFF. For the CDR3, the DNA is TGTGCCAGCAGCTTAAACGGTGGGGGGGGAGGCGCTTTCTTT.

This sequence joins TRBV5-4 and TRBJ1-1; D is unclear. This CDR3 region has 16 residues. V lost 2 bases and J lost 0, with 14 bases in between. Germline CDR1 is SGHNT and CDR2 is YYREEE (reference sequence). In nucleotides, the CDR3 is TGTGCCAGCAGCTTAGGGTCGGGAAGAATGAACACTGAAGCTTTCTTT. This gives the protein CASSLGSGRMNTEAFF.

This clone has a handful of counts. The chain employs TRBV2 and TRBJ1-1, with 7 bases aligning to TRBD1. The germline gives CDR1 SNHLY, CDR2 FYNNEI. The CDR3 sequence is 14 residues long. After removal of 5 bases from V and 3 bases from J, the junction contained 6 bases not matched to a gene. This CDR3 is CASSRQGGYTEAFF. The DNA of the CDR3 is TGTGCCAGCAGTCGACAGGGCGGGTACACTGAAGCTTTCTTT.

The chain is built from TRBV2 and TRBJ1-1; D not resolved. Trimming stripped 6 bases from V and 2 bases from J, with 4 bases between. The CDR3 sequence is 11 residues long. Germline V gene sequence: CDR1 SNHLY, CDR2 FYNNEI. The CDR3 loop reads CASRLNTEAFF. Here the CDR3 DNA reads TGTGCCAGCAGATTAAACACTGAAGCTTTCTTT. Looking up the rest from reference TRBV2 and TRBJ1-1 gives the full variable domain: EPEVTQTPSHQVTQMGQEVILRCVPISNHLYFYWYRQILGQKVEFLVSFYNNEISEKSEIFDDQFSVERPDGSNFTLKIRSTKLEDSAMYFCASRLNTEAFFGQGTRLTVV.

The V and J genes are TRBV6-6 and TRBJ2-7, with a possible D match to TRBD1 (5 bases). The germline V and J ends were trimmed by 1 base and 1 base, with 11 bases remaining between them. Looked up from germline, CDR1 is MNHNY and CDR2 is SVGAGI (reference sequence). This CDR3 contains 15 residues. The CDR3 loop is CASSYLQERSYEQYF. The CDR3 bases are TGTGCCAGCAGTTACTTACAGGAACGTTCCTACGAGCAGTACTTC.

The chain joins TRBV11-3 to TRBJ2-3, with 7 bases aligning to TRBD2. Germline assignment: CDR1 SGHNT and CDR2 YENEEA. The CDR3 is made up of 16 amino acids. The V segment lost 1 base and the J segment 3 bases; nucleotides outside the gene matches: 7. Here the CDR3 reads CASSLGRREITDTQYF. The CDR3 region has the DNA TGTGCCAGCAGCTTAGGGAGGCGGGAGATTACAGATACGCAGTATTTT.

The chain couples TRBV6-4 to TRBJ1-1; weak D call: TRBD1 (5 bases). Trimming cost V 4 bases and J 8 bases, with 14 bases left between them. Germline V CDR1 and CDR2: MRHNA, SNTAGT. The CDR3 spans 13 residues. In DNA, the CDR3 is TGTGCCAGCAGTGGGGGCTCGGCAACCGAAGCTTTCTTT. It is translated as CASSGGSATEAFF.